This TCR beta chain was observed in a study of identifying expanded T cells in peripheral blood (dated by TCRdb to about 2019). Notes on the research overall: Four technical replicates, made by sequencing separate aliquots from the same pool of genomic DNA, were compared pairwise.

V trim: 6 bases; J trim: 6 bases; unmatched bases: 8. CDR1 and CDR2, per the germline V gene, are MDHEN and SYDVKM. From the cysteine through the phenylalanine, the CDR3 covers 14 amino acids. The read is trimmed to its CDR3 DNA, 42 bases read in frame from base 1. A note on this clone: Its antigen is unknown. One base away there is no much larger clone; base qualities are not given.

Overall results and qualifications from the work: The authors expected that over much longer intervals, such as months to years, biological variance in healthy repertoires might increase even further. In all healthy donors, the variance in clone template counts between samples taken 2 to 3 weeks apart rose significantly as total template count increased. Between technical replicates the binomial model flagged approximately 1.2 differentially abundant clones, whereas over roughly 2 weeks the binomial model flagged about 15 and over roughly 4 weeks approximately 18. Across all healthy-donor time intervals, the beta-binomial model significantly lowered both the number of clones called differentially abundant and the false-positive rate.

During the collection period, no immune events, such as infections, were documented for the healthy donors. Time-dependent variance in a beta-binomial model of T-cell clone differential abundance was calibrated using healthy-donor blood repertoires as a training cohort. The training cohort was composed of around ten healthy donors, 3 female and 7 male. An age range of about 29 to 65 years, with an average of roughly 45 years, was recorded for the donors. Whole blood, obtained from a commercial supplier, was collected from each healthy donor at three time points spaced roughly 2 weeks apart. For immunosequencing, genomic DNA was extracted from unsorted whole blood. The immunoSEQ Assay, which relies on bias-controlled multiplex PCR amplification of genomic DNA, was used to profile TCRbeta CDR3 regions. Per the source publication's procedure: To quantify the absolute abundance of each unique TCRbeta CDR3 region, the sequences were collapsed and filtered. Differential abundance was assessed using a binomial (Fisher-equivalent) model and a beta-binomial model in which time-dependent variance fitted from healthy donors was added. Any clone with fewer than 5 combined templates was excluded, and a clone was called differentially abundant if its Benjamini-Hochberg FDR was below 0.01. The form v = (b*log(k)+a)^2 was used to model beta-binomial variance as a function of total template count across the two samples. Here the immuneACCESS table is served through TCRdb, limited to in-frame sequences with V and J called. Missing clones are a known gap in these copies; in checked studies unresolved V genes cover under half, and the rest lacks a known reason. The V and J calls and the clone size are those of that table, but D and trimming were determined from the DNA. For this sample there are approximately 100,000 clones; around 88% appear just once. About 18% of the sample goes to the ten largest clones.

Sequencing used blood. The chain links TRBV28 with TRBJ2-7, and 10 junction bases match TRBD2. The origin of this receptor is a person aged 18 to 75 in good health. DNA sequence: TGTGCCAGCAGACCGGGACTAGCGACGCTCGAGCAGTACTTC. Translated, this is CASRPGLATLEQYF.